A single sample is the source of the 15 T cell receptor beta chains below, sequenced in a study of cytomegalovirus exposure and HLA in healthy donors. The PCR ran on 60 Vbeta and 13 Jbeta primers. Here immunoSEQ multiplex PCR was the method, and the copy in TCRdb shows in-frame clones only, minus some. The sample has about 200,000 clones, and its top ten clones hold about 1%. The sequenced material came from PBMCs. The source of these receptors is a girl aged 2 to 9 in good health and CMV-seropositive.

This chain uses TRBV29-1 with TRBJ2-1; a weak D match, TRBD2 (6 bases). This CDR3 is built from 14 residues. The V and J ends lost 6 bases and 4 bases respectively, with 16 bases between them. Germline V gene sequence: CDR1 SQVTM, CDR2 ANQGSEA. The CDR3 DNA sequence: TGCAGCGTCGGTAAGGTAGCGGAGTACAATGAGCAGTTCTTC. The encoded protein is CSVGKVAEYNEQFF.

The rearrangement links TRBV7-9 to TRBJ1-4; 9 bases agree with TRBD1. The CDR3 loop spans 14 amino acids. Germline V lookup: CDR1 SEHNR, CDR2 FQNEAQ (reference sequence). V gave up 5 bases and J gave up 8 bases; unmatched junction bases: 6. The CDR3 DNA reads TGTGCCAGCAGCCGGACAGGGGAAGGGGAAAAACTGTTTTTT. The encoded protein is CASSRTGEGEKLFF.

The chain recombines TRBV7-6 with TRBJ2-3; a weak D match, TRBD1 (6 bases). The CDR3 covers 16 residues. Trimming took off 4 bases at V and 0 bases at J, with 14 bases between the two ends. In germline, CDR1 is SGHVS, CDR2 FNYEAQ. As DNA, the CDR3 is TGTGCCAGCAGCTCCTTCGTGAGGGGGAGCACAGATACGCAGTATTTT. Translating it yields CASSSFVRGSTDTQYF. Full variable domain (outside the CDR3, taken from reference TRBV7-6 and TRBJ2-3): GAGVSQSPRYKVTKRGQDVALRCDPISGHVSLYWYRQALGQGPEFLTYFNYEAQQDKSGLPNDRFSAERPEGSISTLTIQRTEQRDSAMYRCASSSFVRGSTDTQYFGPGTRLTVL.

The chain links TRBV29-1 to TRBJ2-1, with 11 bases fitting TRBD2. J lost 7 bases, V lost 7 bases, and 9 bases had no gene match. The CDR3 runs to 14 residues. Germline assignment: CDR1 SQVTM and CDR2 ANQGSEA. The CDR3 DNA reads TGCAGCGCTCAGACTAGCGGGATCTCGAATGAGCAGTTCTTC. It is translated as CSAQTSGISNEQFF.

This chain links TRBV5-5 with TRBJ1-1; 7 bases agree with TRBD1. CDR3 size: 14 residues. V trimming: 4 bases; J trimming: 0 bases; junction bases outside the gene matches: 3. Germline-derived CDR1 and CDR2 are SGHKS and YYEKEE (reference sequence). CDR3 sequence: CASSGTVLNTEAFF. For the CDR3, the DNA is TGTGCCAGCAGCGGGACAGTCTTGAACACTGAAGCTTTCTTT.

This rearrangement joins TRBV19 to TRBJ2-7; 7 bases map to TRBD1. Germline loops: CDR1 LNHDA, CDR2 SQIVND (reference sequence). This CDR3 contains 13 residues. The trim removed 5 bases at V and 6 bases at J, leaving 7 bases unmatched. CDR3 nucleotide sequence: TGTGCCAGTAGTGCCCGACAGGGAGCCGAGCAGTACTTC. Its protein product is CASSARQGAEQYF.

V usage is TRBV11-3 and J usage is TRBJ2-1; D call uncertain. Germline V CDR1 and CDR2: SGHNT, YENEEA. CDR3 length: 12 amino acids. V lost 5 bases and J 8 bases, leaving 10 bases between the germline ends. The CDR3 DNA is TGTGCCAGCAGCCAGAGCGCAGATGAGCAGTTCTTC. It is translated as CASSQSADEQFF.

The chain links TRBV6-5 to TRBJ2-4, with a weak D call TRBD2 (7 bases). The germline V and J ends were trimmed by 5 bases and 0 bases, with 11 bases remaining between them. The germline CDR1 and CDR2 sequences are MNHEY and SVGAGI. This CDR3 has 15 amino acids. CDR3 in amino acids: CASSRGGTAKNIQYF. CDR3 sequence (DNA): TGTGCCAGCAGTAGGGGGGGAACAGCCAAAAACATTCAGTACTTC.

The rearrangement joins TRBV28 to TRBJ1-5; D might be TRBD1 (6 bases). The CDR3 consists of 16 residues. Trimming removed 5 bases from V and 3 bases from J, with 17 bases in between. Germline CDR1 reads MDHEN; CDR2 reads SYDVKM. DNA of the CDR3: TGTGCCAGCAGTCCTACTCTTGGACAGTACAATCAGCCCCAGCATTTT. This gives the protein CASSPTLGQYNQPQHF.

The chain uses TRBV29-1 and TRBJ2-5, with D hard to call. Trimming shortened V by 4 bases and J by 2 bases, and 14 bases separated the two germline ends. The CDR3 is made up of 14 amino acids. CDR1 is SQVTM and CDR2 is ANQGSEA in the germline V gene. This CDR3 reads CSVASRLVQETQYF. Here the CDR3 DNA reads TGCAGCGTTGCCTCGAGGCTAGTTCAAGAGACCCAGTACTTC.

The rearrangement links TRBV6-5 to TRBJ2-2; D call uncertain. The CDR3 contains 16 residues. CDR1 is MNHEY, CDR2 SVGAGI, per germline. V was clipped by 2 bases and J by 3 bases, with 13 bases between them. CDR3 in amino acids: CASSYRLVGHTGELFF. Written as DNA, the CDR3 is TGTGCCAGCAGTTACCGTTTAGTGGGCCACACCGGGGAGCTGTTTTTT.

The chain uses TRBV19 and TRBJ2-1; 8 bases map to TRBD2. Germline values: CDR1 LNHDA, CDR2 SQIVND (reference sequence). V lost 7 bases to trimming and J lost 3 bases; unmatched junction nucleotides: 5. The CDR3 contains 14 residues. As DNA, the CDR3 is TGTGCCAGTACCCCGACTAGCGTCTACAATGAGCAGTTCTTC. This translates into CASTPTSVYNEQFF.

The CDR3 DNA follows: TGCGCCAGCAGTGAGTCGTACTACGAGCAGTACTTC. It encodes CASSESYYEQYF. The chain recombines TRBV10-2 with TRBJ2-7, with D uncertain. Germline V CDR1 and CDR2: WSHSY, SAAADI. The CDR3 loop spans 12 amino acids. The V and J ends lost 0 bases and 3 bases respectively, with 3 bases between them.

The chain carries TRBV5-1 and TRBJ2-2, with 11 bases aligning to TRBD2. Per the germline V gene, CDR1 is SGHRS and CDR2 is YFSETQ. V lost 0 bases, J lost 4 bases, and 2 bases stayed unmatched. This CDR3 comprises 16 residues. The CDR3 DNA sequence: TGCGCCAGCAGCTTGGAACTAGCGGGAGCCACCGGGGAGCTGTTTTTT. Its translation is CASSLELAGATGELFF.

This chain uses TRBV7-2 with TRBJ2-5, with unresolved D. The V gene lost 1 base and the J gene lost 3 bases, with 6 bases spanning the gap. Germline CDR1 and CDR2: SGHTA and FQGNSA. The CDR3 contains 13 residues. CDR3 loop: CASSLVSEETQYF. The CDR3 nucleotides read TGTGCCAGCAGCTTAGTCTCCGAAGAGACCCAGTACTTC.